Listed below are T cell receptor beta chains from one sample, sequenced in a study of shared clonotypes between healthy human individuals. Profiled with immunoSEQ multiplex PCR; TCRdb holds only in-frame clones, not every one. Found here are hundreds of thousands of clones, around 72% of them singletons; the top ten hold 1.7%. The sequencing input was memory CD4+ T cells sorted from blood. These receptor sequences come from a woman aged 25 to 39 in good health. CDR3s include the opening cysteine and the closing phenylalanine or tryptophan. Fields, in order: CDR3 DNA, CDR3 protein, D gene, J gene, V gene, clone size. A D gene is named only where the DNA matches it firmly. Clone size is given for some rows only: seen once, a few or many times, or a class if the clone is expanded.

DNA: TGTGCCAGCAGCTTAACGGGACAGGGGCAGTCTGGGGCCAACGTCCTGACTTTC
CDR3: CASSLTGQGQSGANVLTF
D: TRBD1
J: TRBJ2-6
V: TRBV11-2
size: .

DNA: TGTGCCATCAGTGATGGGCCGGGGAATGAGCAGTTCTTC
CDR3: CAISDGPGNEQFF
D: .
J: TRBJ2-1
V: TRBV10-3
size: .

DNA: TGTGCCAGCAGAACAGGGGGCGTGAATCAGCCCCAGCATTTT
CDR3: CASRTGGVNQPQHF
D: TRBD1
J: TRBJ1-5
V: TRBV6-5
size: .

DNA: TGTGCCAGTAGTATTTCCGGCTATGGCTACACCTTC
CDR3: CASSISGYGYTF
D: .
J: TRBJ1-2
V: TRBV19
size: once

DNA: TGTGCCAGCAGTACCACAGGGGGGTCTGGAAACACCATATATTTT
CDR3: CASSTTGGSGNTIYF
D: TRBD1
J: TRBJ1-3
V: TRBV28
size: .

DNA: TGCGCCAGCAGCCCCGGGATCAAACCCGGAGATACGCAGTATTTT
CDR3: CASSPGIKPGDTQYF
D: .
J: TRBJ2-3
V: TRBV5-1
size: few

DNA: TGTGCCAGCAGTGCCGGGGATAATGAAAAACTGTTTTTT
CDR3: CASSAGDNEKLFF
D: .
J: TRBJ1-4
V: TRBV2
size: .

DNA: TGTGCCAGCAGCTTGGGGTCTAGTGGGGGCAATGAGCAGTTCTTC
CDR3: CASSLGSSGGNEQFF
D: .
J: TRBJ2-1
V: TRBV5-5
size: .

DNA: TGTGCCAGCAGCCCTCGACAATACACCGGGGAGCTGTTTTTT
CDR3: CASSPRQYTGELFF
D: .
J: TRBJ2-2
V: TRBV11-2
size: .

DNA: TGTGCCAGCAATCAGCCGGGACAGAGATCCTACGAGCAGTACTTC
CDR3: CASNQPGQRSYEQYF
D: TRBD1
J: TRBJ2-7
V: TRBV2
size: .

DNA: TGTGCCAGCAGCTTGGAAAGGGCCAGCGCCAATCAGCCCCAGCATTTT
CDR3: CASSLERASANQPQHF
D: .
J: TRBJ1-5
V: TRBV5-6
size: few

DNA: TGTGCCAGCAGTTACGTCCAAAGCTCCCCCGGGGAGCTGTTTTTT
CDR3: CASSYVQSSPGELFF
D: .
J: TRBJ2-2
V: TRBV6-6
size: once

DNA: TGCGCCAGCAAAGATAGCGGGAACACCGGGGAGCTGTTTTTT
CDR3: CASKDSGNTGELFF
D: .
J: TRBJ2-2
V: TRBV5-1
size: .

DNA: TGTGCCAGCAGCAGGCAGGACCTTAATGAAAAACTGTTTTTT
CDR3: CASSRQDLNEKLFF
D: .
J: TRBJ1-4
V: TRBV6-6
size: .

DNA: TGTGCCAGCAGCCCCCACAGGTCCTCCCACGAGCAGTACTTC
CDR3: CASSPHRSSHEQYF
D: .
J: TRBJ2-7
V: TRBV14
size: .

DNA: TGTGCCAGCAGAGCCCTTGAGCACAATGAGCAGTTCTTC
CDR3: CASRALEHNEQFF
D: .
J: TRBJ2-1
V: TRBV27
size: once

DNA: TGTGCCAGTAGCTTCTCAGGGGGGAGACAGCCCCAGCATTTT
CDR3: CASSFSGGRQPQHF
D: TRBD1
J: TRBJ1-5
V: TRBV19
size: .

DNA: TGTGCCAGTAGTGTGGACAGGGAACATCGCTATGGCTACACCTTC
CDR3: CASSVDREHRYGYTF
D: TRBD1
J: TRBJ1-2
V: TRBV19
size: .

DNA: TGCGCCAGCAGCCTAGCGGGGGAATACAATGAGCAGTTCTTC
CDR3: CASSLAGEYNEQFF
D: TRBD2
J: TRBJ2-1
V: TRBV5-1
size: many

DNA: TGTGCCAGCAGCTTGTCGAGCGAGAGCTCCTACAATGAGCAGTTCTTC
CDR3: CASSLSSESSYNEQFF
D: .
J: TRBJ2-1
V: TRBV5-4
size: .

DNA: TGTGCCAGCAGTTTATATGTGGCGGGAGGGCCCCACGAGCAGTACTTC
CDR3: CASSLYVAGGPHEQYF
D: TRBD2
J: TRBJ2-7
V: TRBV27
size: .

DNA: TGTGCCAGCAGCTCCTGGACAGATCAGCCCCAGCATTTT
CDR3: CASSSWTDQPQHF
D: .
J: TRBJ1-5
V: TRBV7-8
size: few

DNA: TGTGCCAGCAGTGAACTGGGCGGAGGCTATGGCGAGCAGTACTTC
CDR3: CASSELGGGYGEQYF
D: .
J: TRBJ2-7
V: TRBV2
size: once

DNA: TGTGCCAGCAGTTTATCGACAGTCTCCCAAGAGACCCAGTACTTC
CDR3: CASSLSTVSQETQYF
D: .
J: TRBJ2-5
V: TRBV27
size: .

DNA: TGTGCCAGCAGCAAATGGTCGCGGGACCTAGCCAAAAACATTCAGTACTTC
CDR3: CASSKWSRDLAKNIQYF
D: .
J: TRBJ2-4
V: TRBV21-1
size: once

DNA: TGTGCCAGCACAACAGGAAGCGCCGGGGAGCTGTTTTTT
CDR3: CASTTGSAGELFF
D: .
J: TRBJ2-2
V: TRBV6-6
size: few

DNA: TGTGCCAGCAGTTACTCGGATCGCGAGCAGTACTTC
CDR3: CASSYSDREQYF
D: .
J: TRBJ2-7
V: TRBV6-5
size: .

DNA: TGTGCCAGCAGCATAGAAACAGATACGCAGTATTTT
CDR3: CASSIETDTQYF
D: .
J: TRBJ2-3
V: TRBV7-9
size: .

DNA: TGTGCCAGTAGGGATGGGGCCTCCTACGAGCAGTACTTC
CDR3: CASRDGASYEQYF
D: .
J: TRBJ2-7
V: TRBV19
size: .

DNA: TGTGCCAGCAGCTTGGCGGTGGGGAACACTGAAGCTTTCTTT
CDR3: CASSLAVGNTEAFF
D: .
J: TRBJ1-1
V: TRBV5-4
size: .

DNA: TGCGCCAGCAGCTTTGGGCAGGACCGGGGGGGCTACACCTTC
CDR3: CASSFGQDRGGYTF
D: .
J: TRBJ1-2
V: TRBV5-1
size: .

DNA: TGTGCCAGCAGCTTGTCCGGACCGTTAGGAAACTATGGCTACACCTTC
CDR3: CASSLSGPLGNYGYTF
D: .
J: TRBJ1-2
V: TRBV7-2
size: .

DNA: TGTGTCAGAAGCTCCCTCGGGGCAGCTTCATACGAGCAGTACTTC
CDR3: CVRSSLGAASYEQYF
D: .
J: TRBJ2-7
V: TRBV7-5
size: .

DNA: TGTGCCAGCAGCCGCCGGACAGGTTGGGACGAGCAGTACTTC
CDR3: CASSRRTGWDEQYF
D: TRBD1
J: TRBJ2-7
V: TRBV7-9
size: .

DNA: TGTGCCAGCAGCGGCGGAGGGACTAGCGGGCTGAACACCGGGGAGCTGTTTTTT
CDR3: CASSGGGTSGLNTGELFF
D: TRBD2
J: TRBJ2-2
V: TRBV9
size: .

DNA: TGCAGCTTGGGGGCCCTCGGCGGGGGGAACAATGAGCAGTTCTTC
CDR3: CSLGALGGGNNEQFF
D: TRBD2
J: TRBJ2-1
V: TRBV29-1
size: once

DNA: TGTGCCAGCAGTGAAGCGGCGAGACTAGCGGGAGGGGGTCCAGATACGCAGTATTTT
CDR3: CASSEAARLAGGGPDTQYF
D: TRBD2
J: TRBJ2-3
V: TRBV6-1
size: few

DNA: TGTGCCAGTAGCAGACAGGGGGCCAGCACAGATACGCAGTATTTT
CDR3: CASSRQGASTDTQYF
D: TRBD1
J: TRBJ2-3
V: TRBV19
size: .

DNA: TGTGCCAGCAGAGCCGTCCTCGGTGAAGCTTTCTTT
CDR3: CASRAVLGEAFF
D: .
J: TRBJ1-1
V: TRBV6-6
size: few

DNA: TGTGCCAGCAGTTACGGCGGGAACACCGGGGAGCTGTTTTTT
CDR3: CASSYGGNTGELFF
D: .
J: TRBJ2-2
V: TRBV6-5
size: few